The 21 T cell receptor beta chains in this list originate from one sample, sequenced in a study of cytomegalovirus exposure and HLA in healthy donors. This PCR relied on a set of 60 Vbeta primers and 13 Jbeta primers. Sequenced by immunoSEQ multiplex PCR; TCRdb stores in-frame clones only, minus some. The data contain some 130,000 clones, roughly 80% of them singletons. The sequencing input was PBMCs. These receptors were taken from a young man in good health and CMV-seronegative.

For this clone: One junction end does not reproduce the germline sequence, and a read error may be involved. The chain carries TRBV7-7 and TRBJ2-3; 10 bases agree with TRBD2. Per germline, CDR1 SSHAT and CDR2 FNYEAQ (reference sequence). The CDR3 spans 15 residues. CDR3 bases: TGTGCTAGCAGCTTGACTAGCGGGAGCACAGATACGCAGTATTTT. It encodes CASSLTSGSTDTQYF. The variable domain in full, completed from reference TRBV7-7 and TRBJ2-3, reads GAGVSQSPRYKVTKRGQDVTLRCDPISSHATLYWYQQALGQGPEFLTYFNYEAQPDKSGLPSDRFSAERPEGSISTLTIQRTEQRDSAMYRCASSLTSGSTDTQYFGPGTRLTVL.

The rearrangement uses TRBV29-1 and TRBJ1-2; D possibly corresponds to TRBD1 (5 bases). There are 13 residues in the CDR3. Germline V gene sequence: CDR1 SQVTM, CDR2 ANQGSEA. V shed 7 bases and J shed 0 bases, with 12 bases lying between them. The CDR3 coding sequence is TGCAGCGCTCCCGGGACTGCTAACTATGGCTACACCTTC. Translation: CSAPGTANYGYTF.

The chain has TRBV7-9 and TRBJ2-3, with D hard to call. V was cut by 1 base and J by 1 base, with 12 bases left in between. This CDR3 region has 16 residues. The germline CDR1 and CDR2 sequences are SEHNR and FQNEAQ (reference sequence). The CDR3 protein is CASSLVRQARTDTQYF. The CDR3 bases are TGTGCCAGCAGCTTAGTCCGGCAGGCTCGCACAGATACGCAGTATTTT.

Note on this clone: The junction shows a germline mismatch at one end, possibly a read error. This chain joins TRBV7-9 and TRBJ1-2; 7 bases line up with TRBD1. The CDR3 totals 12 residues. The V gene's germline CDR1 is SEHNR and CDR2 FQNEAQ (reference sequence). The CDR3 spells CSSSPGGYGYTF. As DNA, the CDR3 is TGTTCCAGCAGCCCAGGGGGGTATGGCTACACCTTC.

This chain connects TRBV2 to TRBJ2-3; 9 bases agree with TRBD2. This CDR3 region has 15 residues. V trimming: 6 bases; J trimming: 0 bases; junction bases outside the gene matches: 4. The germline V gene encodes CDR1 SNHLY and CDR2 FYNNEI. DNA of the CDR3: TGTGCCAGCAGCCGACTAGCGGCTAGCACAGATACGCAGTATTTT. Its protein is CASSRLAASTDTQYF.

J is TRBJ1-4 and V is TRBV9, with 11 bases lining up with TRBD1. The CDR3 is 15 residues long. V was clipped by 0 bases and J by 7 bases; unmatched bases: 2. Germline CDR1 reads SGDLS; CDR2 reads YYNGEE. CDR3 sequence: CASSVGGQGGEKLFF. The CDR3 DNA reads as TGTGCCAGCAGCGTAGGGGGACAGGGGGGTGAAAAACTGTTTTTT.

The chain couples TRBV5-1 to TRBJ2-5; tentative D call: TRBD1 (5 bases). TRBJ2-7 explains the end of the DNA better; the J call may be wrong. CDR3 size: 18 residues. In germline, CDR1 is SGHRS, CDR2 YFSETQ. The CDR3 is CASSSRPNRIASSYEQYF. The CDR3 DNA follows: TGCGCCAGCAGCTCCCGCCCGAACAGGATAGCAAGCTCCTACGAGCAGTACTTC.

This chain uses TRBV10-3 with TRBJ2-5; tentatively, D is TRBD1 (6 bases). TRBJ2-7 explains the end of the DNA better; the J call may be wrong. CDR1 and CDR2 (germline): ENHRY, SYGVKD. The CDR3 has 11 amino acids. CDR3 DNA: TGTGCCACGACAGGAGTCTACGAGCAGTACTTC. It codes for CATTGVYEQYF.

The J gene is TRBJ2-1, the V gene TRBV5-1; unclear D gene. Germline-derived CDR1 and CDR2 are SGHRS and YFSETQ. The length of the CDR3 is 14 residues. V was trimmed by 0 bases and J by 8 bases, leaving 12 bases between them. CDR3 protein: CASSLVVSRDEQFF. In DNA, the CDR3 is TGCGCCAGCAGCTTGGTGGTAAGTCGCGATGAGCAGTTCTTC. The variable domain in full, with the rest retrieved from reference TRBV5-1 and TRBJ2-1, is KAGVTQTPRYLIKTRGQQVTLSCSPISGHRSVSWYQQTPGQGLQFLFEYFSETQRNKGNFPGRFSGRQFSNSRSEMNVSTLELGDSALYLCASSLVVSRDEQFFGPGTRLTVL.

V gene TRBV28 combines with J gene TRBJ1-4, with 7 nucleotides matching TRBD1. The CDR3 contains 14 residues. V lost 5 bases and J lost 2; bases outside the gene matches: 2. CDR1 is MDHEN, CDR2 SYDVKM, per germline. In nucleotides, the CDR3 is TGTGCCAGCAGTCGACAGGGTACTAATGAAAAACTGTTTTTT. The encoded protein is CASSRQGTNEKLFF.

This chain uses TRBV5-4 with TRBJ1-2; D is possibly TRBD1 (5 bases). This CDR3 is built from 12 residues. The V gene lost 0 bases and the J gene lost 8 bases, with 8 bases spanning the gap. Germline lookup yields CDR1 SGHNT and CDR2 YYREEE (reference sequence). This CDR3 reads CASSLGGGGYTF. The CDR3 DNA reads TGTGCCAGCAGCTTGGGTGGGGGGGGCTACACCTTC.

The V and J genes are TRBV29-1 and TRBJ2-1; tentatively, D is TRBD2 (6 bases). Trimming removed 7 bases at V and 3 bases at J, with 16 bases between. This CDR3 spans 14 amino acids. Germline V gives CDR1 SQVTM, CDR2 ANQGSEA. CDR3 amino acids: CSGSGGALYNEQFF. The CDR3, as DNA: TGCAGCGGCTCCGGAGGGGCCCTCTACAATGAGCAGTTCTTC.

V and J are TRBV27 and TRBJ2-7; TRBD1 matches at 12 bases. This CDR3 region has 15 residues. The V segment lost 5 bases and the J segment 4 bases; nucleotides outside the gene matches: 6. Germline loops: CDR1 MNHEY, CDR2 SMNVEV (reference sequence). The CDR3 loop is CASSQQGQGAYEQYF. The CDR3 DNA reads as TGTGCCAGCAGTCAACAGGGACAGGGGGCTTACGAGCAGTACTTC.

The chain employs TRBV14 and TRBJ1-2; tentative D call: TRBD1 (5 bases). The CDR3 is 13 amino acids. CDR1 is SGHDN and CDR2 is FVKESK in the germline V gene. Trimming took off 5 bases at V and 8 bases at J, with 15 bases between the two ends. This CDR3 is CASSKGRGFGYTF. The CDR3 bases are TGTGCCAGCAGCAAGGGGAGGGGATTCGGCTACACCTTC.

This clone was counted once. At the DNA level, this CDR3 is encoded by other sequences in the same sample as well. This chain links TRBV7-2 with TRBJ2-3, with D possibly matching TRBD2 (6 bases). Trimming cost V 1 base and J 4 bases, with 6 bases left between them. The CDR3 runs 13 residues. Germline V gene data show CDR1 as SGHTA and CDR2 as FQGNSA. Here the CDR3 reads CASSLGGADTQYF. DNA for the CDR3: TGTGCCAGCAGCTTAGGCGGGGCAGATACGCAGTATTTT.

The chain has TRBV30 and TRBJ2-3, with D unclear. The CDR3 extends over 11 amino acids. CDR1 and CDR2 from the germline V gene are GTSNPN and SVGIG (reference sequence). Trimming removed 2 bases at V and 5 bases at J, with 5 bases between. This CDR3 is CAWSRGDTQYF. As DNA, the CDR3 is TGTGCCTGGAGTCGAGGAGATACGCAGTATTTT.

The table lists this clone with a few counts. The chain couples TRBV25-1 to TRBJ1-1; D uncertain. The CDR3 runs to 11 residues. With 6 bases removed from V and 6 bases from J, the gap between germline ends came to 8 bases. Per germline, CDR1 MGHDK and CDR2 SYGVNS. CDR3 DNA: TGTGCCAGCAGGGAGCTGTCTGAAGCTTTCTTT. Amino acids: CASRELSEAFF. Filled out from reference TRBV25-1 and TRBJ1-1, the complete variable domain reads EADIYQTPRYLVIGTGKKITLECSQTMGHDKMYWYQQDPGMELHLIHYSYGVNSTEKGDLSSESTVSRIRTEHFPLTLESARPSHTSQYLCASRELSEAFFGQGTRLTVV.

Here the CDR3 reads CSVEAGRTEAFF. The DNA of the CDR3 is TGCAGCGTTGAGGCAGGGCGAACTGAAGCTTTCTTT. V and J are TRBV29-1 and TRBJ1-1; TRBD1 might be the D (5 bases). In germline, CDR1 is SQVTM, CDR2 ANQGSEA. V shed 3 bases and J shed 5 bases, with 10 bases lying between them. This CDR3 region has 12 residues.

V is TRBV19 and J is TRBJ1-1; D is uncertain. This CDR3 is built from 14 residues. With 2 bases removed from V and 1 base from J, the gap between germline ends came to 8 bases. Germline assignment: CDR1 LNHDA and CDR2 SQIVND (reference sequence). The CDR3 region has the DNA TGTGCCAGTAGTATAACCCCAGGGAACACTGAAGCTTTCTTT. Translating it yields CASSITPGNTEAFF.

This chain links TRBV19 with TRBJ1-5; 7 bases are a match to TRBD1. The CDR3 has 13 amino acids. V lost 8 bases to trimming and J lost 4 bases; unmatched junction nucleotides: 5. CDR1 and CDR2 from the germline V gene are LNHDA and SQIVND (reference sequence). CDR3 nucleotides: TGTGCCAGTTGTGACAGGGAGAATCAGCCCCAGCATTTT. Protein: CASCDRENQPQHF.

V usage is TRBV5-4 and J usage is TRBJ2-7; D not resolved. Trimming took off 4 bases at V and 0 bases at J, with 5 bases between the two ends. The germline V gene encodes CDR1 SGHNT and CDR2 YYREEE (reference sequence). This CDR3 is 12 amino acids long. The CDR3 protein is CASSRDSYEQYF. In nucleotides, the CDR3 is TGTGCCAGCAGCCGAGACTCCTACGAGCAGTACTTC. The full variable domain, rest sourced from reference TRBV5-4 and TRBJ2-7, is ETGVTQSPTHLIKTRGQQVTLRCSSQSGHNTVSWYQQALGQGPQFIFQYYREEENGRGNFPPRFSGLQFPNYSSELNVNALELDDSALYLCASSRDSYEQYFGPGTRLTVT.